The next 24 T cell receptor beta chains were all read from a single sample in a study of T cell responses to AZD1222 COVID-19 vaccine. Sequencing used immunoSEQ multiplex PCR; TCRdb keeps in-frame clones, though not all of them. The sample consists of about 140,000 clones, roughly 92% of them appearing once. The specimen was peripheral blood, collected on day 0 of AZD1222 vaccination. These receptors all come from an adult in good health.

V and J are TRBV5-1 and TRBJ2-2, with D uncertain. Germline values: CDR1 SGHRS, CDR2 YFSETQ. Trimming took off 0 bases at V and 4 bases at J, with 7 bases between the two ends. This CDR3 is built from 14 residues. The CDR3 bases are TGCGCCAGCAGCTTGGAACGGCGCACCGGGGAGCTGTTTTTT. Amino acid sequence: CASSLERRTGELFF.

This clone has only one observation. This chain uses TRBV10-1 with TRBJ2-4; D is perhaps TRBD2 (6 bases). Trimming pared 3 bases from V and 4 bases from J, leaving 13 bases between. Germline CDR1 reads WNHNN; CDR2 reads SYGVQD (reference sequence). This CDR3 has 15 residues. The CDR3 region has the DNA TGCGCCAGCAGTGATCCGGGGGACTCTAAAAACATTCAGTACTTC. It codes for CASSDPGDSKNIQYF.

This clone was counted a single time. The J gene is TRBJ1-5, the V gene TRBV5-8, with D hard to call. The CDR3 is 15 amino acids. Germline V gene lookup returns CDR1 SGHTS and CDR2 YDEGEE. The V gene lost 1 base and the J gene lost 1 base, with 9 bases spanning the gap. CDR3 in amino acids: CASSLITQSNQPQHF. The CDR3 DNA reads as TGTGCCAGCAGCTTGATTACCCAGAGCAATCAGCCCCAGCATTTT.

The rearrangement joins TRBV19 to TRBJ1-5; D remains unclear. Germline V gene sequence: CDR1 LNHDA, CDR2 SQIVND (reference sequence). CDR3 size: 14 residues. V was clipped by 6 bases and J by 3 bases, with 12 bases between them. The CDR3 DNA follows: TGTGCCAGTAGGGACCATCTAGCCAATCAGCCCCAGCATTTT. The encoded protein is CASRDHLANQPQHF.

The genes are TRBV2 and TRBJ1-5, with 7 nucleotides matching TRBD1. The CDR3 runs to 14 residues. Unmatched junction bases numbered 4, after V lost 4 bases and J lost 4 bases. CDR1 is SNHLY and CDR2 is FYNNEI in the germline V gene. This CDR3 is CASSADRTNQPQHF. The CDR3 DNA follows: TGTGCCAGCAGTGCGGACAGGACAAATCAGCCCCAGCATTTT. The full variable domain, with the rest looked up from reference TRBV2 and TRBJ1-5, is EPEVTQTPSHQVTQMGQEVILRCVPISNHLYFYWYRQILGQKVEFLVSFYNNEISEKSEIFDDQFSVERPDGSNFTLKIRSTKLEDSAMYFCASSADRTNQPQHFGDGTRLSIL.

This clone was seen only once. CDR3 sequence: CASSPGRNQPQHF. In DNA form, the CDR3 reads TGTGCCAGCTCTCCAGGGCGCAATCAGCCCCAGCATTTT. The chain recombines TRBV18 with TRBJ1-5; D might be TRBD1 (5 bases). Trimming stripped 6 bases from V and 2 bases from J, with 8 bases between. CDR1 KGHSH and CDR2 LQKENI come from the germline V gene. The CDR3 has 13 residues.

The chain carries TRBV6-5 and TRBJ1-3; 7 bases line up with TRBD1. CDR3 size: 16 residues. Germline V gene sequence: CDR1 MNHEY, CDR2 SVGAGI. The V and J ends lost 1 base and 4 bases, in that order; junction bases with no gene match: 7. CDR3 in amino acids: CASSYLYRGEGNTIYF. The CDR3 nucleotides are TGTGCCAGCAGTTACTTATACAGGGGAGAAGGAAACACCATATATTTT.

The rearrangement uses TRBV18 and TRBJ1-4; 7 bases are a match to TRBD1. This CDR3 spans 15 amino acids. J was trimmed by 4 bases and V by 4 bases; bases with no gene match: 6. Looked up from germline, CDR1 is KGHSH and CDR2 is LQKENI. The CDR3 DNA reads TGTGCCAGCTCACTAGCCGGGACAGATAATGAAAAACTGTTTTTT. The encoded protein is CASSLAGTDNEKLFF.

V gene TRBV12-3 or TRBV12-4 combines with J gene TRBJ2-1; the D is unclear. Trimming cost V 7 bases and J 0 bases, with 7 bases left between them. This CDR3 has 13 residues. CDR3 DNA: TGTGCCAGCAAGAGGAGCTCCTACAATGAGCAGTTCTTC. It translates to CASKRSSYNEQFF.

The J gene is TRBJ1-6, the V gene TRBV12-3 or TRBV12-4; 7 bases fit TRBD1. This CDR3 is 12 amino acids long. Trimming cost V 1 base and J 18 bases; bases outside gene matches: 6. The CDR3 coding sequence is TGTGCCAGCAGTTTAGGCAGGGGGACTCGCCACTTT. The encoded protein is CASSLGRGTRHF.

The J gene is TRBJ1-1, the V gene TRBV5-1, with D unclear. CDR1 is SGHRS, CDR2 YFSETQ, per germline. There are 13 residues in the CDR3. V was shortened by 2 bases and J by 1 base, with 6 bases between the two germline ends. The CDR3 sequence: CASSFTANTEAFF. As DNA, the CDR3 is TGCGCCAGCAGCTTTACAGCGAACACTGAAGCTTTCTTT.

The chain links TRBV6-5 to TRBJ2-5, with D possibly matching TRBD1 (7 bases). Trimming shortened V by 6 bases and J by 5 bases, and 13 bases separated the two germline ends. The V gene's germline CDR1 is MNHEY and CDR2 SVGAGI. The CDR3 loop spans 13 amino acids. The CDR3 sequence is CASRQTGRETQYF. DNA for the CDR3: TGTGCCAGCAGGCAGACAGGGAGGGAGACCCAGTACTTC.

The J gene is TRBJ2-7, the V gene TRBV14, with 13 positions matching TRBD2. The ends lost 2 bases at V and 3 bases at J; junction bases unmatched: 4. The CDR3 has 16 amino acids. Germline V gene data show CDR1 as SGHDN and CDR2 as FVKESK. The CDR3 nucleotides are TGTGCCAGCAGCCAACCGTGGACTAGCGGGAGCTACGAGCAGTACTTC. Translation: CASSQPWTSGSYEQYF. The variable domain in full, with the rest retrieved from reference TRBV14 and TRBJ2-7, is EAGVTQFPSHSVIEKGQTVTLRCDPISGHDNLYWYRRVMGKEIKFLLHFVKESKQDESGMPNNRFLAERTGGTYSTLKVQPAELEDSGVYFCASSQPWTSGSYEQYFGPGTRLTVT.

The V and J genes are TRBV10-1 and TRBJ2-3, with TRBD2 matching over 8 bases. Germline V CDR1 and CDR2: WNHNN, SYGVQD (reference sequence). The CDR3 is 18 residues long. Unmatched junction bases numbered 16, after V lost 6 bases and J lost 2 bases. The CDR3 loop reads CASRPPGNSGADTDTQYF. CDR3 coding DNA: TGCGCCAGCAGGCCCCCGGGTAATAGCGGGGCCGACACAGATACGCAGTATTTT.

The chain combines TRBV14 with TRBJ2-3; 9 nucleotides line up with TRBD1. Germline trimming cut 0 bases from V and 4 bases from J; bases unmatched to any gene: 8. The V gene's germline CDR1 is SGHDN and CDR2 FVKESK. This CDR3 is built from 17 residues. This CDR3 is CASSQDWNRGRPDTQYF. CDR3 sequence (DNA): TGTGCCAGCAGCCAAGATTGGAACAGGGGGCGCCCAGATACGCAGTATTTT. The whole variable domain, filled in from reference TRBV14 and TRBJ2-3, reads EAGVTQFPSHSVIEKGQTVTLRCDPISGHDNLYWYRRVMGKEIKFLLHFVKESKQDESGMPNNRFLAERTGGTYSTLKVQPAELEDSGVYFCASSQDWNRGRPDTQYFGPGTRLTVL.

The V gene is TRBV12-3 or TRBV12-4, the J gene TRBJ2-1; D is unresolved. Trimming removed 6 bases from V and 4 bases from J, with 10 bases in between. This CDR3 has 13 residues. Written as DNA, the CDR3 is TGTGCCAGCAGACCCCCCATGTACAATGAGCAGTTCTTC. It translates to CASRPPMYNEQFF.

The V call is TRBV7-9, the J call TRBJ2-5; 9 bases line up with TRBD2. The length of the CDR3 is 17 residues. Germline loops: CDR1 SEHNR, CDR2 FQNEAQ (reference sequence). V lost 4 bases and J lost 2; bases outside the gene matches: 11. CDR3 sequence (DNA): TGTGCCAGCAGCTCCCGAGCGCGGGGGGGCCGACAAGAGACCCAGTACTTC. This codes for CASSSRARGGRQETQYF.

This chain connects TRBV11-2 to TRBJ1-3; D call uncertain. The CDR3 is made up of 14 amino acids. V was pared by 0 bases and J by 0 bases, with 3 bases between. CDR1 and CDR2 (germline): SGHAT, FQNNGV. CDR3 in amino acids: CASSLEPSGNTIYF. The CDR3, as DNA: TGTGCCAGCAGCTTAGAACCCTCTGGAAACACCATATATTTT.

The chain uses TRBV6-1 and TRBJ1-2; TRBD1 agrees at 9 bases. The CDR3 spans 18 residues. Germline V gene lookup returns CDR1 MNHNS and CDR2 SASEGT. V gave up 2 bases and J gave up 5 bases; unmatched junction bases: 15. CDR3 DNA sequence: TGTGCCAGCAGTGAAACTCAGAAACTTTCACAGGGGGCGTATGGCTACACCTTC. It encodes CASSETQKLSQGAYGYTF.

The chain recombines TRBV3-1 (or the pseudogene TRBV3-2) with TRBJ1-2; possibly TRBD1 for D (6 bases). The CDR3 contains 14 residues. CDR1 is LGHDT, CDR2 YNNKEL, per germline (reference sequence). The V end lost 4 bases, the J end lost 6 bases, and 15 bases lay between the germline ends. CDR3 protein: CASSRTKGDNGYTF. DNA for the CDR3: TGTGCCAGCAGCCGAACGAAAGGGGACAATGGCTACACCTTC.

This clone occurred once. V is TRBV5-5 and J is TRBJ2-7, with D possibly called TRBD1 or TRBD2 (5 bases each). Trimming took off 3 bases at V and 5 bases at J, with 9 bases between the two ends. This CDR3 has 12 residues. Germline V gene lookup returns CDR1 SGHKS and CDR2 YYEKEE (reference sequence). CDR3 residues: CASSWGKNEQYF. The CDR3 region has the DNA TGTGCCAGCAGCTGGGGGAAAAACGAGCAGTACTTC. Full variable domain (outside the CDR3, taken from reference TRBV5-5 and TRBJ2-7): DAGVTQSPTHLIKTRGQQVTLRCSPISGHKSVSWYQQVLGQGPQFIFQYYEKEERGRGNFPDRFSARQFPNYSSELNVNALLLGDSALYLCASSWGKNEQYFGPGTRLTVT.

The gene calls are TRBV19 and TRBJ2-5, with D uncertain. This CDR3 has 12 residues. The V end lost 4 bases, the J end lost 10 bases, and 13 bases lay between the germline ends. Germline values: CDR1 LNHDA, CDR2 SQIVND (reference sequence). The CDR3 region has the DNA TGTGCCAGTAGTAACCAGAAAGGGAACCAGTACTTC. Protein: CASSNQKGNQYF.

As regards this clone: The same CDR3 is also encoded by other DNA sequences in this sample. The chain has TRBV9 and TRBJ1-1; 9 bases map to TRBD1. The CDR3 has 14 residues. V lost 3 bases, J lost 5 bases, and 5 bases stayed unmatched. CDR1 and CDR2 from the germline V gene are SGDLS and YYNGEE. The CDR3 nucleotides are TGTGCCAGCAGCGCCCAGACAGGGGGTACTGAAGCTTTCTTT. Translation gives CASSAQTGGTEAFF.

This rearrangement joins TRBV29-1 to TRBJ1-1; no reliable D call. The germline V and J ends were trimmed by 7 bases and 1 base, with 13 bases remaining between them. Germline CDR1 and CDR2: SQVTM and ANQGSEA. The CDR3 extends over 13 amino acids. The CDR3 sequence: CSAQASQNTEAFF. CDR3 nucleotide sequence: TGCAGCGCCCAGGCCTCCCAGAACACTGAAGCTTTCTTT.